This TCR beta chain derives from a study of blood T cell repertoires in COVID-19. Across the whole study: Both acute and convalescent COVID-19 samples were obtained from the United States, Italy and Spain.

The table came from immunoSEQ multiplex PCR; TCRdb's copy has only in-frame clones and leaves some out. In the table there are 240,000 or so clones, about 84% of which are singletons. The ends were cut back, 0 bases at V and 1 base at J, with 6 bases in the middle. Germline assignment: CDR1 LGHNA and CDR2 YNFKEQ. This CDR3 has 14 residues. The chain is built from TRBV4-2 and TRBJ1-1; D is uncertain. This receptor was identified in a man older than 75 with acute or convalescent COVID-19. The sequenced sample consisted of peripheral blood. CDR3 region: CASSQDAGNTEAFF. DNA for the CDR3: TGTGCCAGCAGCCAAGACGCAGGGAACACTGAAGCTTTCTTT.